A selection of T cell receptor beta chains follows, all from one sample in a study of human T cells and chemical hapten exposure. TCRdb re-analysed the RACE reads in MiXCR, keeping a single row per CDR3 protein. The table includes tens of thousands of distinct CDR3 sequences, 12% detected once. Source: whole blood, taken in connection with sensitization to the hapten diphenylcyclopropenone (DPC). The receptors derive from an older woman with alopecia areata. Some clones in this sample may be carry-over from other donors' samples. Both conserved end residues are part of each CDR3. The order of the fields is D gene, V gene, J gene, clone size, CDR3 DNA, CDR3 protein. A D gene is named only where the DNA matches it firmly. Only some rows state a clone size, as once, few, many or a class for expanded clones.

D gene: TRBD1; V gene: TRBV20-1; J gene: TRBJ1-1; clone size: NA; CDR3 DNA: TGCAGTGCTGGCCCCCGGACAGGGCGCGATGAAGCTTTCTTT; CDR3 protein: CSAGPRTGRDEAFF
D gene: NA; V gene: TRBV20-1; J gene: TRBJ2-5; clone size: many; CDR3 DNA: TGCAGTGCTAGAGAGGGGGGCAGGGAGACCCAGTACTTC; CDR3 protein: CSAREGGRETQYF
D gene: TRBD1; V gene: TRBV29-1; J gene: TRBJ2-7; clone size: many; CDR3 DNA: TGCAGCGGGAGTAGGGGGCTGTACGAGCAGTACTTC; CDR3 protein: CSGSRGLYEQYF
D gene: NA; V gene: TRBV4-2; J gene: TRBJ2-5; clone size: once; CDR3 DNA: TGTGCCAGCAGCCAAGATTTTAGCGGGACCCAGTACTTC; CDR3 protein: CASSQDFSGTQYF
D gene: NA; V gene: TRBV28; J gene: TRBJ2-7; clone size: NA; CDR3 DNA: TGTGCCAGCAGTTTATATTACGAGCAGTACTTC; CDR3 protein: CASSLYYEQYF
D gene: NA; V gene: TRBV9; J gene: TRBJ2-7; clone size: few; CDR3 DNA: TGTGCCAGCAGCGTAGCTTCACAGGCCCACGAGCAGTACTTC; CDR3 protein: CASSVASQAHEQYF
D gene: TRBD1; V gene: TRBV5-1; J gene: TRBJ1-2; clone size: NA; CDR3 DNA: TGCGCCAGCTCCGGGACAGACCACTTAAGCTACACCTTC; CDR3 protein: CASSGTDHLSYTF
D gene: NA; V gene: TRBV4-1; J gene: TRBJ1-2; clone size: many; CDR3 DNA: TGCGCCAGCAGCCAAGTTGTCGGCTTGGGCACCTCTAACTATGGCTACACCTTC; CDR3 protein: CASSQVVGLGTSNYGYTF
D gene: NA; V gene: TRBV7-2; J gene: TRBJ2-7; clone size: NA; CDR3 DNA: TGTGCCAGCAGCTCGGGGGACAGCTTCTACGAGCAGTACTTC; CDR3 protein: CASSSGDSFYEQYF
D gene: NA; V gene: TRBV29-1; J gene: TRBJ2-6; clone size: many; CDR3 DNA: TGCAGCGTTGATGCGGCTGGGGCCAACGTCCTGACTTTC; CDR3 protein: CSVDAAGANVLTF
D gene: NA; V gene: TRBV5-1; J gene: TRBJ1-1; clone size: NA; CDR3 DNA: TGCGCCAGCAGCCTATGGACAGCTAGTACTGAAGCTTTCTTT; CDR3 protein: CASSLWTASTEAFF
D gene: NA; V gene: TRBV11-2; J gene: TRBJ2-3; clone size: few; CDR3 DNA: TGTGCCAGCAGCCCGTCAGGGGCGGGGACGATCACAGATACGCAGTATTTT; CDR3 protein: CASSPSGAGTITDTQYF
D gene: NA; V gene: TRBV20-1; J gene: TRBJ2-1; clone size: many; CDR3 DNA: TGCAGTGCTATGGCCGCTCCTGAGCAGTTCTTC; CDR3 protein: CSAMAAPEQFF
D gene: NA; V gene: TRBV29-1; J gene: TRBJ1-1; clone size: NA; CDR3 DNA: TGCAGCGTTGAAGGGAGTCCCACTGAAGCTTTCTTT; CDR3 protein: CSVEGSPTEAFF
D gene: TRBD1; V gene: TRBV29-1; J gene: TRBJ2-7; clone size: NA; CDR3 DNA: TGCAGCGTGGGGACAGGGGCATACGAGCAGTACTTC; CDR3 protein: CSVGTGAYEQYF
D gene: NA; V gene: TRBV10-3; J gene: TRBJ2-7; clone size: few; CDR3 DNA: TGTGCCATACGGACGGAATACTACGAGCAGTACTTC; CDR3 protein: CAIRTEYYEQYF
D gene: NA; V gene: TRBV11-2; J gene: TRBJ1-1; clone size: many; CDR3 DNA: TGTGCCAGCAGCTGGCGGGTCCAGGACACTGAAGCTTTCTTT; CDR3 protein: CASSWRVQDTEAFF
D gene: TRBD1; V gene: TRBV5-1; J gene: TRBJ2-7; clone size: NA; CDR3 DNA: TGCGCCAGCAGCACTCCGACAGGGGCACGCGAGCAGTACTTC; CDR3 protein: CASSTPTGAREQYF
D gene: TRBD1; V gene: TRBV18; J gene: TRBJ1-1; clone size: NA; CDR3 DNA: TGTGCCAGCTCACCACCAGGGACAGCTATGAACACTGAAGCTTTCTTT; CDR3 protein: CASSPPGTAMNTEAFF
D gene: TRBD1; V gene: TRBV7-3; J gene: TRBJ1-2; clone size: few; CDR3 DNA: TGTGCCAGCAGCTTACCCGCCGACAGGGCAGCTAACTATGGCTACACCTTC; CDR3 protein: CASSLPADRAANYGYTF
D gene: TRBD1; V gene: TRBV6-2/TRBV6-3; J gene: TRBJ1-1; clone size: many; CDR3 DNA: TGTGCCAGCAGCAAACCTCCCGACAGGGGTCAGAACACTGAAGCTTTCTTT; CDR3 protein: CASSKPPDRGQNTEAFF
D gene: NA; V gene: TRBV12-3/TRBV12-4; J gene: TRBJ2-3; clone size: many; CDR3 DNA: TGTGCCAGCAGTCCGCTGGGCGGGAAAAAGGATACGCAGTATTTT; CDR3 protein: CASSPLGGKKDTQYF
D gene: NA; V gene: TRBV13; J gene: TRBJ1-5; clone size: many; CDR3 DNA: TGTGCCAGCAGCTTAGGCCCGCAGATCAATCAGCCCCAGCATTTT; CDR3 protein: CASSLGPQINQPQHF
D gene: NA; V gene: TRBV5-1; J gene: TRBJ2-1; clone size: many; CDR3 DNA: TGCGCCAGCAGCCTAGGACTCTACAATGAGCAGTTCTTC; CDR3 protein: CASSLGLYNEQFF
D gene: NA; V gene: TRBV7-2; J gene: TRBJ2-3; clone size: many; CDR3 DNA: TGTGCCAGCAGCTTCGACCCCACAAGATACACAGATACGCAGTATTTT; CDR3 protein: CASSFDPTRYTDTQYF
D gene: NA; V gene: TRBV29-1; J gene: TRBJ1-2; clone size: many; CDR3 DNA: TGCAGCGTTGCAGGTCAGGGAATTTCTGGCTACACCTTC; CDR3 protein: CSVAGQGISGYTF
D gene: NA; V gene: TRBV5-1; J gene: TRBJ2-1; clone size: few; CDR3 DNA: TGCGCCAGCAGCTTGTTTGACGATGAGCAGTTCTTC; CDR3 protein: CASSLFDDEQFF
D gene: TRBD1; V gene: TRBV11-2; J gene: TRBJ1-1; clone size: few; CDR3 DNA: TGTGCCAGCAGCTCACAGGGGGCGAGGCGCACTGAAGCTTTCTTT; CDR3 protein: CASSSQGARRTEAFF
D gene: TRBD1; V gene: TRBV10-2; J gene: TRBJ1-6; clone size: NA; CDR3 DNA: TGCGCCAGCAGTTCTTACCCAAGAAGACAGGGGAATTCACCCCTCCACTTT; CDR3 protein: CASSSYPRRQGNSPLHF
D gene: TRBD1; V gene: TRBV5-1; J gene: TRBJ1-2; clone size: NA; CDR3 DNA: TGCGCCAGCAGCTTAAACCGGGACAGTAACTATGGCTACACCTTC; CDR3 protein: CASSLNRDSNYGYTF
D gene: NA; V gene: TRBV10-3; J gene: TRBJ1-1; clone size: many; CDR3 DNA: TGTGCCATCAGCGGACAGCAGAACACTGAAGCTTTCTTT; CDR3 protein: CAISGQQNTEAFF
D gene: NA; V gene: TRBV20-1; J gene: TRBJ1-2; clone size: NA; CDR3 DNA: TGCAGTGCTAGAGATCCAGAGTCTAACTATGGCTACACCTTC; CDR3 protein: CSARDPESNYGYTF
D gene: NA; V gene: TRBV5-1; J gene: TRBJ1-1; clone size: NA; CDR3 DNA: TGCGCCAGCAGCTATATGAACACTGAAGCTTTCTTT; CDR3 protein: CASSYMNTEAFF
D gene: TRBD1; V gene: TRBV20-1; J gene: TRBJ1-6; clone size: many; CDR3 DNA: TGCAGTGCTAGCACGGGACAGGGGGCCTCACCCCTCCACTTT; CDR3 protein: CSASTGQGASPLHF
D gene: TRBD1; V gene: TRBV28; J gene: TRBJ1-1; clone size: many; CDR3 DNA: TGTGCCAGCAGTTTACCAGGGGGGGGCACTGAAGCTTTCTTT; CDR3 protein: CASSLPGGGTEAFF
D gene: NA; V gene: TRBV5-1; J gene: TRBJ2-5; clone size: few; CDR3 DNA: TGCGCCAGCAGCTTGGGAAGAGCCAAAGAGACCCAGTACTTC; CDR3 protein: CASSLGRAKETQYF
D gene: NA; V gene: TRBV14; J gene: TRBJ2-7; clone size: few; CDR3 DNA: TGTGCCAGCAGCTACAGGGTGAATGGACCCATCTACGAGCAGTACTTC; CDR3 protein: CASSYRVNGPIYEQYF
D gene: NA; V gene: TRBV7-2; J gene: TRBJ1-3; clone size: NA; CDR3 DNA: TGTGCCAGCAGCCTGACTCGTTCTGGAAACACCATATATTTT; CDR3 protein: CASSLTRSGNTIYF
D gene: TRBD1; V gene: TRBV9; J gene: TRBJ1-2; clone size: few; CDR3 DNA: TGTGCCAGCAACAAAGGGGGCGACTATAATGGCTACACCTTC; CDR3 protein: CASNKGGDYNGYTF
D gene: NA; V gene: TRBV2; J gene: TRBJ2-3; clone size: NA; CDR3 DNA: TGTGCCAGCAGTGTACGGGGCCGGGATACGCAGTATTTT; CDR3 protein: CASSVRGRDTQYF
D gene: TRBD1; V gene: TRBV3-1; J gene: TRBJ1-3; clone size: many; CDR3 DNA: TGTGCCAGCTCCAGGGGGCCAACCTCTGGAAACACCATATATTTT; CDR3 protein: CASSRGPTSGNTIYF
D gene: TRBD1; V gene: TRBV6-5; J gene: TRBJ2-7; clone size: many; CDR3 DNA: TGTGCCAGCTGGGGACAGGGGGCCTACGAGCAGTACTTC; CDR3 protein: CASWGQGAYEQYF
D gene: NA; V gene: TRBV3-1; J gene: TRBJ2-7; clone size: few; CDR3 DNA: TGTGCCAGCAGCCATAGGGGCTACGAGCAGTACTTC; CDR3 protein: CASSHRGYEQYF